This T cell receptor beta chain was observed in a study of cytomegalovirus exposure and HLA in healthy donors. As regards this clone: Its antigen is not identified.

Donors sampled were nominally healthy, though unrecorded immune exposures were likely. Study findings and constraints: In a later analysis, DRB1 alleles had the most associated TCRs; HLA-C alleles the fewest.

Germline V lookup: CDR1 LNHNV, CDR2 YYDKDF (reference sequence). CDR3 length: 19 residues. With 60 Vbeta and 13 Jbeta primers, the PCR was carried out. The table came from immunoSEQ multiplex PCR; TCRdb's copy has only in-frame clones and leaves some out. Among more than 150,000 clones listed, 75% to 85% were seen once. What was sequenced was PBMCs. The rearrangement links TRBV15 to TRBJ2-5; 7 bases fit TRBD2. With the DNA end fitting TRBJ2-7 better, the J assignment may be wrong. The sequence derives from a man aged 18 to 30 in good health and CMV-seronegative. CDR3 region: CATSRDLGGGASGTYEQYF. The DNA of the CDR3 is TGTGCCACCAGCAGAGATCTAGGCGGGGGAGCTAGCGGTACCTACGAGCAGTACTTC.